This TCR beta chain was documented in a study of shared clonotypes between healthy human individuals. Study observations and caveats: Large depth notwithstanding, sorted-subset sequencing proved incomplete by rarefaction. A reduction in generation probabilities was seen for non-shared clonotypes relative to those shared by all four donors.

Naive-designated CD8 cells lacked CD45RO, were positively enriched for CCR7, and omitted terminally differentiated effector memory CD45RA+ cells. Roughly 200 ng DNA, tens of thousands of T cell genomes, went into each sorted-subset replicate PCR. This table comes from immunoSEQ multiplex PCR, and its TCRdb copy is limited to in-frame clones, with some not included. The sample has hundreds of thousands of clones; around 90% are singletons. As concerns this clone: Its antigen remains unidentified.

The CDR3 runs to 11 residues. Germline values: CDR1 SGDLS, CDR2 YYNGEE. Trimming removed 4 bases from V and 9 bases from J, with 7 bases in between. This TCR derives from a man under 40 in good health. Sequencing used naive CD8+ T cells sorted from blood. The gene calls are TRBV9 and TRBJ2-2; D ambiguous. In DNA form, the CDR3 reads TGTGCCAGCAGCCCCGGTAGGGAGCTGTTTTTT. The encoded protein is CASSPGRELFF. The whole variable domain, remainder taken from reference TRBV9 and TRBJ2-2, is DSGVTQTPKHLITATGQRVTLRCSPRSGDLSVYWYQQSLDQGLQFLIQYYNGEERAKGNILERFSAQQFPDLHSELNLSSLELGDSALYFCASSPGRELFFGEGSRLTVL.